This is a list of T cell receptor beta chains from one sample in a study of blood T cell repertoires in COVID-19. The repertoire was sequenced with immunoSEQ multiplex PCR; TCRdb's copy has only in-frame clones and lacks some. Among 200,000 to 250,000 clones, approximately 86% were seen once, and the ten largest hold under 9%. Material for sequencing was peripheral blood. Receptors originate from a woman in her 70s with active or convalescent COVID-19. Both conserved end residues are trimmed from each CDR3.

v_call,cdr3_aa
TRBV11-2,ASSFEDQPQH
TRBV9,ASSGTSGYGNEKLF
TRBV5-1,ASSLGKQGGTEAF
TRBV18,ASSHQGPLNTEAF
TRBV10-2,ASSETGQNYGYT
TRBV29-1,SVAGIGGGGSQETQY
TRBV24-1,ATMPGPYNSPLH
TRBV5-5,ASSSPTGGSYNSPLH
TRBV5-6,ASSLAGGGPQH
TRBV5-1,ASSLAQTSGQETQY
TRBV7-8,ASSIGTGPSYEQY
TRBV11-2,ASSPGAQFTDTQY
TRBV19,ASSIDSLATNEKLF
TRBV7-2,ASSLGTGSNQPQH
TRBV6-4,ASSDFQGPNSPLH
TRBV12-3/TRBV12-4,ASGDNRGSQAF
TRBV7-2,ASSSGLAGFDEQY
TRBV5-6,ASSLGTSGGPVGETQY
TRBV5-1,ASSPRGDSGYT
TRBV15,ATSRGRDRADTQY
TRBV10-3,AISERDSGNTIY
TRBV29-1,SVQGPAGARDTQY
TRBV7-2,ASSLSIGSSYEQY
TRBV4-3,ASSQGAPRDGYT
TRBV3-1/TRBV3-2,ASSQQGQGHNEQF
TRBV4-3,ASSQGASGDTDTQY
TRBV13,ASSLVLAGTVNTEAF
TRBV15,ATSRGGGNPYEQY
TRBV2,ASSPLGAGQPQH
TRBV5-6,ASSVFTDTQY
TRBV11-2,ASSSWTGLGSGNTIY
TRBV7-6,ASSLQGNTEAF
TRBV15,ATSREGLYGYT
TRBV9,ASSRDSFTGELF
TRBV7-3,ASSAGSPNTEAF
TRBV6-5,ASIKRGQGGAF
TRBV7-3,ASSLRAPRGGKDTQY
TRBV28,GSYVRNYGYT
TRBV19,ASSLTGFANYGYT
TRBV7-2,ASKAGAAYNEQF
TRBV5-5,ASSSKNQGSGYT
TRBV7-2,ASSLDRRTDTQY
TRBV29-1,SATGVQVNTEAF
TRBV21-1,ASSNMRQVDNEQF
TRBV7-2,ASSYNGGTNYGYT
TRBV6-2/TRBV6-3,ASSYRLAGGNEQF
TRBV7-8,ASSRPGYYEQY
TRBV19,ASSIAGRGRQQPQH
TRBV19,ASSHRAGTEH
TRBV5-6,ASSYQGASGELF
TRBV6-5,ASSTRRGTQH
TRBV18,ASSLSGTGSSDTQY
TRBV29-1,SVVPKDSTGNTIY
TRBV29-1,SVGQGSVGQF
TRBV6-5,ASSFERGDNEQF
TRBV6-5,ASARIRESSYEQY
TRBV20-1,SARNTEAF
TRBV28,ASTPLATNEKLF